The 21 T cell receptor beta chains below were found in one sample sequenced in a study of T-cell memory formation after mild COVID-19. TCRdb used MiXCR to reprocess the 5' RACE reads, holding one entry per CDR3 protein. The table records a few hundred thousand distinct CDR3 sequences, roughly 18% of them present only once. Sequenced sample: PBMCs or a T cell subset sorted from them (not recorded which). These receptor sequences come from a man aged 18 to 35 who had mild COVID-19 (a few samples of this study predate the infection). Cell type and time point are not known.

This clonotype was counted between two and nine times. This rearrangement joins TRBV18 to TRBJ1-2, with D unresolved. Between the trimmed V and J ends, which lost 3 bases and 3 bases, there was a span of 11 bases. This CDR3 region has 14 residues. Germline CDR1 reads KGHSH; CDR2 reads LQKENI. CDR3 bases: TGTGCCAGCTCACCGGGAGGGTTCCACTATGGCTACACCTTC. It yields the protein CASSPGGFHYGYTF.

The rearrangement links TRBV10-3 to TRBJ2-7; 7 nucleotides agree with TRBD1. The CDR3 is 16 amino acids. V gave up 5 bases and J gave up 1 base; unmatched junction bases: 11. Germline CDR1 reads ENHRY; CDR2 reads SYGVKD. CDR3 residues: CAISQGDSRDSYEQYV. CDR3 DNA: TGTGCCATCAGTCAAGGGGACAGCCGAGATTCCTACGAGCAGTACGTC.

This clonotype was observed a few times. V gene TRBV11-2 combines with J gene TRBJ1-4, with a weak D call TRBD1 (5 bases). The length of the CDR3 is 16 residues. The V and J ends lost 6 bases and 1 base respectively, with 15 bases between them. Germline assignment: CDR1 SGHAT and CDR2 FQNNGV. CDR3 DNA sequence: TGTGCCAGCAGTGCCGGGACGATGATAACTAATGAAAAACTGTTTTTT. It translates to CASSAGTMITNEKLFF.

This clonotype was counted between two and nine times. The rearrangement joins TRBV5-1 to TRBJ1-1; D is possibly TRBD1 (6 bases). Germline CDR1 SGHRS, CDR2 YFSETQ. The CDR3 runs to 16 residues. V was clipped by 0 bases and J by 4 bases, with 16 bases between them. CDR3 bases: TGCGCCAGCAGCTTGGCCCGTGGGGGCTGGGGCACTGAAGCTTTCTTT. Protein: CASSLARGGWGTEAFF.

This rearrangement joins TRBV2 to TRBJ2-1; D call uncertain. There are 13 residues in the CDR3. Germline V gene sequence: CDR1 SNHLY, CDR2 FYNNEI. With 8 bases removed from V and 1 base from J, the gap between germline ends came to 9 bases. The CDR3 loop reads CASRVRSYNEQFF. In nucleotides, the CDR3 is TGTGCCAGCCGCGTTCGGTCCTACAATGAGCAGTTCTTC.

This chain links TRBV28 with TRBJ2-1; possible D gene TRBD1, 6 bases. Germline V CDR1 and CDR2: MDHEN, SYDVKM. Deletions cut 3 bases from V and 9 bases from J, with 15 bases between. The CDR3 spans 14 residues. In DNA, the CDR3 is TGTGCCAGCAGTTTCCACAGGGAAGGTAGTGAGCAGTTCTTC. Protein sequence: CASSFHREGSEQFF.

This clonotype turned up a few times. This sequence joins TRBV5-1 and TRBJ2-3; D may be TRBD1 or TRBD2 (5 bases each). Germline CDR1 SGHRS, CDR2 YFSETQ. This CDR3 comprises 16 residues. Trimming removed 5 bases at V and 0 bases at J, with 16 bases between. In DNA form, the CDR3 reads TGCGCCAGCAGGGTCCGGGGCCAGTCTAGCACAGATACGCAGTATTTT. This sequence encodes CASRVRGQSSTDTQYF.

V usage is TRBV3-1 and J usage is TRBJ2-3; D call uncertain. The CDR3 is 12 residues long. Germline CDR1 and CDR2: LGHDT and YNNKEL (reference sequence). Trimming left V 1 base short and J 7 bases short, with 6 bases between. The CDR3 loop is CASSQGVNTQYF. The CDR3 DNA reads TGTGCCAGCAGCCAAGGAGTGAATACGCAGTATTTT.

The chain links TRBV12-3 or TRBV12-4 to TRBJ2-2; a weak D match, TRBD1 (6 bases). The CDR3 is made up of 14 amino acids. V dropped 3 bases and J dropped 5 bases, with 10 bases sitting between them. This CDR3 reads CASSFKGGTGELFF. For the CDR3, the DNA is TGTGCCAGCAGTTTTAAAGGGGGAACCGGGGAGCTGTTTTTT.

The chain recombines TRBV5-1 with TRBJ2-1; 9 bases are a match to TRBD2. The ends lost 7 bases at V and 7 bases at J; junction bases unmatched: 9. In germline, CDR1 is SGHRS, CDR2 YFSETQ. This CDR3 is built from 14 residues. CDR3 DNA sequence: TGCGCCAGCGCCCGGCGGGGGGGTGGAAATGAGCAGTTCTTC. It specifies CASARRGGGNEQFF.

This clonotype was seen many times. V is TRBV7-3 and J is TRBJ2-2, with a weak D call TRBD1 (5 bases). CDR1 and CDR2 (germline): SGHTA, FQGTGA. The CDR3 covers 14 residues. V was cut by 4 bases and J by 2 bases, with 8 bases left in between. The CDR3 region has the DNA TGTGCCAGCAGCTGGGGCGGAAACACCGGGGAGCTGTTTTTT. Its translation: CASSWGGNTGELFF.

The gene calls are TRBV4-2 and TRBJ2-6, with D possibly being TRBD2 (6 bases). Deletions cut 4 bases from V and 0 bases from J, with 16 bases between. CDR1 is LGHNA and CDR2 is YNFKEQ in the germline V gene. This CDR3 region has 18 residues. The CDR3, as DNA: TGTGCCAGCAGCCTGCGGGACCCCGTCTCCTCTGGGGCCAACGTCCTGACTTTC. This sequence encodes CASSLRDPVSSGANVLTF.

This chain connects TRBV6-6 to TRBJ1-5; unclear D gene. The CDR3 sequence is 14 residues long. V lost 7 bases to trimming and J lost 0 bases, with 10 bases between them. Per germline, CDR1 MNHNY and CDR2 SVGAGI (reference sequence). The CDR3 DNA is TGTGCCAGCATTAGGGAGGTTAGCAATCAGCCCCAGCATTTT. Residues: CASIREVSNQPQHF.

This clonotype was detected many times. The chain is built from TRBV5-1 and TRBJ2-6; perhaps TRBD1 as D (5 bases). Germline CDR1 and CDR2: SGHRS and YFSETQ. With 0 bases removed from V and 4 bases from J, the gap between germline ends came to 8 bases. The CDR3 loop spans 15 amino acids. The DNA for the CDR3 is TGCGCCAGCAGCTTGGGCAGGGTGGGGGCCAACGTCCTGACTTTC. Protein product: CASSLGRVGANVLTF.

This clonotype was seen more than once but under ten times. The V gene is TRBV7-3, the J gene TRBJ2-2, with 7 nucleotides matching TRBD1. Germline V gene data show CDR1 as SGHTA and CDR2 as FQGTGA. V was clipped by 3 bases and J by 3 bases; unmatched bases: 4. CDR3 size: 15 residues. Here the CDR3 reads CASSLLTGHTGELFF. The CDR3 DNA follows: TGTGCCAGCAGCTTGCTGACAGGGCACACCGGGGAGCTGTTTTTT.

The chain recombines TRBV20-1 with TRBJ1-2, with 7 bases that match TRBD1. Trimming took 7 bases from V and 8 from J; bases not matched to a gene: 13. The length of the CDR3 is 13 residues. The germline CDR1 and CDR2 sequences are DFQATT and SNEGSKA (reference sequence). CDR3 DNA: TGCAGTGTCGGGACAGTAAATCTCTGGGGCTACACCTTC. It encodes CSVGTVNLWGYTF.

The CDR3 region is CASKGRANTEAFF. DNA for the CDR3: TGTGCCAGCAAAGGCAGGGCGAACACTGAAGCTTTCTTT. The chain employs TRBV28 and TRBJ1-1, with a weak D call TRBD1 (5 bases). With 7 bases removed from V and 1 base from J, the gap between germline ends came to 10 bases. The germline V gene encodes CDR1 MDHEN and CDR2 SYDVKM. The CDR3 is 13 amino acids.

The rearrangement uses TRBV29-1 and TRBJ1-1; D not resolved. The germline gives CDR1 SQVTM, CDR2 ANQGSEA. This CDR3 region has 14 residues. Trimming removed 7 bases from V and 0 bases from J, with 15 bases in between. The CDR3 is CSASRAPLNTEAFF. DNA of the CDR3: TGCAGCGCCTCACGTGCGCCGCTGAACACTGAAGCTTTCTTT.

This clonotype was detected many times. This chain links TRBV11-2 with TRBJ2-3; no clear D. V was cut by 5 bases and J by 6 bases, with 12 bases left in between. The CDR3 contains 13 residues. In germline, CDR1 is SGHAT, CDR2 FQNNGV. CDR3 in DNA: TGTGCCAGCAGCCCTCCTTACTGGGATACGCAGTATTTT. Translation gives CASSPPYWDTQYF.

The chain uses TRBV24-1 and TRBJ1-5; tentatively, D is TRBD1 (5 bases). The V gene lost 9 bases and the J gene lost 4 bases, with 21 bases spanning the gap. Germline lookup yields CDR1 KGHDR and CDR2 SFDVKD. This CDR3 contains 16 residues. CDR3 nucleotide sequence: TGTGCCACCGCAGGTCCAGGGAGGGTCTGGAATCAGCCCCAGCATTTT. Protein: CATAGPGRVWNQPQHF.

The gene calls are TRBV5-1 and TRBJ2-2; D may be TRBD2 (7 bases). Germline V gene data show CDR1 as SGHRS and CDR2 as YFSETQ. V shed 3 bases and J shed 2 bases, with 14 bases lying between them. CDR3 length: 16 residues. The CDR3 DNA sequence: TGCGCCAGCAGCTCCGACGGGGGGCCTAACACCGGGGAGCTGTTTTTT. It codes for CASSSDGGPNTGELFF.